Listed here are 9 T cell receptor beta chains from one sample, sequenced in a study of T cell repertoires in cytomegalovirus infection. TCRdb called the reads again in MiXCR, with one record for every CDR3 protein. The table records roughly 250,000 distinct CDR3 sequences, 22% of them present only once. The sequenced sample was CD8+ T cells from PBMCs. Receptor source: a human donor in good health (CMV status not recorded). Some clones in this sample may be carry-over from other donors' samples.

The chain combines TRBV29-1 with TRBJ2-3, with D perhaps TRBD2 (6 bases). The length of the CDR3 is 14 residues. Trimming took off 8 bases at V and 6 bases at J, with 21 bases between the two ends. Germline V CDR1 and CDR2: SQVTM, ANQGSEA. CDR3 DNA sequence: TGCAGCTTCTTGGGGAGGCGGTTTGGGGATACGCAGTATTTT. This encodes CSFLGRRFGDTQYF.

This clonotype showed up just a few times. V gene TRBV6-1 combines with J gene TRBJ2-3, with D perhaps TRBD1 or TRBD2 (5 bases each). The V gene's germline CDR1 is MNHNS and CDR2 SASEGT. V lost 2 bases, J lost 0 bases, and 12 bases lay in between. CDR3 size: 16 residues. The CDR3 region has the DNA TGTGCCAGCAGTGAAAGGCCGGGACCAAGCACAGATACGCAGTATTTT. Translated: CASSERPGPSTDTQYF.

In this sample, this clonotype turned up a few times. This chain joins TRBV28 and TRBJ2-7; 7 bases fit TRBD2. The germline V gene encodes CDR1 MDHEN and CDR2 SYDVKM. The length of the CDR3 is 14 residues. V dropped 4 bases and J dropped 1; count of bases not matched to a gene: 4. Here the CDR3 reads CASSSGLGSYEQYF. CDR3 sequence (DNA): TGTGCCAGCAGTTCCGGACTAGGATCCTACGAGCAGTACTTC.

This clonotype was picked up a small number of times. The chain carries TRBV6-6 and TRBJ2-3, with D perhaps TRBD2 (8 bases). Trimming took off 2 bases at V and 6 bases at J, with 18 bases between the two ends. The CDR3 totals 16 residues. CDR1 is MNHNY and CDR2 is SVGAGI in the germline V gene (reference sequence). CDR3 DNA sequence: TGTGCCAGCAGTTACCTGGGAGGGGGCGGGGGGGATACGCAGTATTTT. This gives the protein CASSYLGGGGGDTQYF.

The V and J genes are TRBV11-2 and TRBJ2-7; 7 bases are a match to TRBD1. Germline V lookup: CDR1 SGHAT, CDR2 FQNNGV. CDR3 length: 16 amino acids. The J segment lost 2 bases and the V segment lost 2 bases, leaving 9 bases of the junction unmatched. The CDR3 DNA is TGTGCCAGCAGCTTATCCCCAGGGACAGAGACCTACGAGCAGTACTTC. This translates into CASSLSPGTETYEQYF.

The chain couples TRBV20-1 to TRBJ2-4; weak D call: TRBD1 (6 bases). Trimming removed 0 bases from V and 4 bases from J, with 16 bases in between. This CDR3 is 16 amino acids long. Germline loops: CDR1 DFQATT, CDR2 SNEGSKA (reference sequence). The CDR3 bases are TGCAGTGCTAGAGATGTTCATCAGGGGTCGAAAAACATTCAGTACTTC. Translated, it gives CSARDVHQGSKNIQYF.

The V call is TRBV20-1, the J call TRBJ2-7; D is perhaps TRBD2 (5 bases). Looked up from germline, CDR1 is DFQATT and CDR2 is SNEGSKA (reference sequence). CDR3 length: 14 amino acids. V lost 2 bases and J lost 4, with 15 bases in between. CDR3 region: CSARPRDSRYEQYF. CDR3 in DNA: TGCAGTGCTAGACCCCGGGATAGTCGTTACGAGCAGTACTTC.

This clonotype was counted only a few times. This rearrangement joins TRBV7-9 to TRBJ2-1; 7 nucleotides line up with TRBD2. The V segment lost 8 bases and the J segment 10 bases; nucleotides outside the gene matches: 14. Germline-derived CDR1 and CDR2 are SEHNR and FQNEAQ (reference sequence). The CDR3 covers 14 residues. The CDR3 is CASPSGGDGGEQFF. The CDR3 DNA sequence: TGTGCCAGCCCGAGTGGGGGGGATGGCGGAGAGCAGTTCTTC.

The rearrangement joins TRBV5-5 to TRBJ2-3; TRBD2 aligns across 9 bases. Germline CDR1 reads SGHKS; CDR2 reads YYEKEE (reference sequence). J lost 8 bases, V lost 3 bases, and 13 bases had no gene match. CDR3 length: 16 amino acids. This chain's CDR3 is CASSSGSGGLRATQYF. CDR3 nucleotides: TGTGCCAGCAGCTCAGGTAGCGGGGGCCTTCGGGCTACGCAGTATTTT.